These T cell receptor beta chains were read from a single sample in a study of response to subunit inactivated influenza vaccine. TCRdb redid the calling of the RT-PCR reads with MiXCR, one entry per CDR3 protein. The table includes about 650,000 distinct CDR3 sequences, 15% to 18% detected once. Material: PBMCs from blood, obtained 11 to 12 days after vaccination. These receptor sequences come from a man aged 50 or older who received an inactivated influenza vaccine. CDR3s include the opening cysteine and the closing phenylalanine or tryptophan. Each record gives: V gene, J gene, CDR3 protein.

v_call: TRBV9; j_call: TRBJ2-2; cdr3_aa: CASSAISSTTGELFF
v_call: TRBV7-2; j_call: TRBJ2-3; cdr3_aa: CASSPWQGRDTQYF
v_call: TRBV7-9; j_call: TRBJ1-2; cdr3_aa: CASSLGDSEPVYGYTF
v_call: TRBV3-1; j_call: TRBJ2-5; cdr3_aa: CASSQGKKTRLKTQYF
v_call: TRBV6-1; j_call: TRBJ1-4; cdr3_aa: CASSVGNGNEKLFF
v_call: TRBV12-3/TRBV12-4; j_call: TRBJ2-7; cdr3_aa: CASSFGGETYEQYF
v_call: TRBV7-8; j_call: TRBJ2-7; cdr3_aa: CASSLAFQGLLDEQYF
v_call: TRBV11-2; j_call: TRBJ2-7; cdr3_aa: CASTDSSYEQYF
v_call: TRBV20-1; j_call: TRBJ2-7; cdr3_aa: CSASGYSSYEQYF
v_call: TRBV2; j_call: TRBJ2-1; cdr3_aa: CASSVRLAGFNEQFF
v_call: TRBV27; j_call: TRBJ1-1; cdr3_aa: CASSPRDRGTEAFF
v_call: TRBV4-3; j_call: TRBJ1-4; cdr3_aa: CASSQDLLQGRTNEKLFF
v_call: TRBV20-1; j_call: TRBJ1-5; cdr3_aa: CSARDRGGSNQPQHF
v_call: TRBV12-3/TRBV12-4; j_call: TRBJ2-3; cdr3_aa: CASSLRTLTDTQYF
v_call: TRBV27; j_call: TRBJ1-5; cdr3_aa: CATRDLGPNQPQHF
v_call: TRBV7-2; j_call: TRBJ1-1; cdr3_aa: CASSLEVGGTEAFF
v_call: TRBV7-9; j_call: TRBJ2-1; cdr3_aa: CASARLRSSYNEQFF
v_call: TRBV6-1; j_call: TRBJ2-3; cdr3_aa: CASRLSLYSSVVSDTQYF
v_call: TRBV18; j_call: TRBJ2-6; cdr3_aa: CASSPVSLGVTGANVLTF
v_call: TRBV12-3/TRBV12-4; j_call: TRBJ1-5; cdr3_aa: CASSFIGDQPQHF
v_call: TRBV12-5; j_call: TRBJ2-1; cdr3_aa: CASGLGTGSYNEQFF
v_call: TRBV12-3/TRBV12-4; j_call: TRBJ2-5; cdr3_aa: CASSRRGRETQYF
v_call: TRBV20-1; j_call: TRBJ1-2; cdr3_aa: CSASAGNNYGYTF
v_call: TRBV4-3; j_call: TRBJ2-3; cdr3_aa: CASSQEYGAGGNTQYF
v_call: TRBV7-9; j_call: TRBJ2-1; cdr3_aa: CASSASGGQWRNEQFF
v_call: TRBV14; j_call: TRBJ2-1; cdr3_aa: CASSQERLAVFF
v_call: TRBV5-5; j_call: TRBJ2-7; cdr3_aa: CASSLFESGSSYEQYF
v_call: TRBV5-1; j_call: TRBJ2-5; cdr3_aa: CASSLSGYREETQYF
v_call: TRBV10-3; j_call: TRBJ2-1; cdr3_aa: CASSRRDGRNNEQFF
v_call: TRBV12-3/TRBV12-4; j_call: TRBJ2-2; cdr3_aa: CASNSGTGGPGELFF
v_call: TRBV6-1; j_call: TRBJ2-4; cdr3_aa: CASSLDSIGTKNIQYF
v_call: TRBV9; j_call: TRBJ2-6; cdr3_aa: CASSVGEPLSGANVLTF
v_call: TRBV5-6; j_call: TRBJ2-2; cdr3_aa: CASSLGPTTNTGELFF
v_call: TRBV20-1; j_call: TRBJ2-3; cdr3_aa: CSATDFRQGYTDTQYF
v_call: TRBV5-1; j_call: TRBJ2-3; cdr3_aa: CASSLGDRGQVDTQYF
v_call: TRBV18; j_call: TRBJ2-7; cdr3_aa: CASSAIQGTYEQYF
v_call: TRBV20-1; j_call: TRBJ1-1; cdr3_aa: CSARAGGTEAFF
v_call: TRBV7-8; j_call: TRBJ1-1; cdr3_aa: CASSTFDRNTEAFF
v_call: TRBV28; j_call: TRBJ1-2; cdr3_aa: CASSLGGQGVGYTF
v_call: TRBV13; j_call: TRBJ2-2; cdr3_aa: CASSSQDGELFF
v_call: TRBV3-1; j_call: TRBJ2-6; cdr3_aa: CASSQGGANVLTF
v_call: TRBV7-9; j_call: TRBJ2-3; cdr3_aa: CASSLDRGLATDTQYF
v_call: TRBV20-1; j_call: TRBJ1-1; cdr3_aa: CSGLRDSNTEAFF
v_call: TRBV11-3; j_call: TRBJ2-1; cdr3_aa: CASSLRTGLDEQFF
v_call: TRBV20-1; j_call: TRBJ2-7; cdr3_aa: CSTGQQRGEQYF
v_call: TRBV7-8; j_call: TRBJ2-5; cdr3_aa: CASSSRDRQETQYF
v_call: TRBV2; j_call: TRBJ1-2; cdr3_aa: CASSNGKGSYGYTF
v_call: TRBV7-8; j_call: TRBJ2-7; cdr3_aa: CASSLGQGPHEQYF
v_call: TRBV7-2; j_call: TRBJ2-7; cdr3_aa: CASSLVAGTSVSYEQYF
v_call: TRBV20-1; j_call: TRBJ1-6; cdr3_aa: CSGTGRRNSPLHF
v_call: TRBV9; j_call: TRBJ2-1; cdr3_aa: CASSGTTGSSYNEQFF
v_call: TRBV20-1; j_call: TRBJ2-4; cdr3_aa: CSAPRGRGAGIQYF
v_call: TRBV20-1; j_call: TRBJ2-3; cdr3_aa: CSASRPSGGQLGTDTQYF
v_call: TRBV12-3/TRBV12-4; j_call: TRBJ1-4; cdr3_aa: CASSTGRINEKLFF
v_call: TRBV28; j_call: TRBJ2-1; cdr3_aa: CASSPADRNRPYNEQFF